Each of the 32 T cell receptor beta chains below was sequenced from the same sample in a study of T cells in Graves' hyperthyroidism and ophthalmopathy. Amplified TCR beta CDR3 regions derived from RNA transcripts. The HTBI primer set drove a first-round RT-PCR of the TCR CDR3. TCRdb re-derived calls from the multiplex PCR reads in MiXCR, one entry per CDR3 protein. The table lists 300,000 to 350,000 distinct CDR3 sequences, less than 20% of them singletons, with 15% to 18% in the top ten. The sample taken for sequencing was blood. The receptors stem from a woman aged 40 to 49 with Graves' ophthalmopathy.

The J gene is TRBJ2-4, the V gene TRBV6-1, with D possibly called TRBD1 or TRBD2 (5 bases each). With 6 bases removed from V and 12 bases from J, the gap between germline ends came to 27 bases. The V gene's germline CDR1 is MNHNS and CDR2 SASEGT. The CDR3 sequence is 16 residues long. The CDR3 DNA reads as TGTGCCAGCAGAGCTACCGGGACGGTTATATCCGGCCATCAGTACTTC. It translates to CASRATGTVISGHQYF.

Only a few counts were recorded for this clonotype. The chain combines TRBV11-1 with TRBJ1-3; no clear D gene. Germline V gene lookup returns CDR1 SGHAT and CDR2 FQDESV (reference sequence). This CDR3 is built from 16 residues. V shed 3 bases and J shed 0 bases, with 12 bases lying between them. The CDR3: CASSLGRTSSGNTIYF. In DNA, the CDR3 is TGTGCCAGCAGCTTGGGCAGGACGAGCTCTGGAAACACCATATATTTT.

The chain has TRBV6-1 and TRBJ2-7; D is ambiguous. CDR3 size: 14 residues. V was trimmed by 6 bases and J by 2 bases, leaving 14 bases between them. In germline, CDR1 is MNHNS, CDR2 SASEGT. The CDR3, as DNA: TGTGCCAGCAGGATGACACATCAGGCCTACGAGCAGTACTTC. It specifies CASRMTHQAYEQYF.

This clonotype came up many times. The V call is TRBV2, the J call TRBJ2-7, with TRBD2 matching 8 bases. The ends lost 7 bases at V and 2 bases at J; junction bases unmatched: 10. Germline CDR1 SNHLY, CDR2 FYNNEI. This CDR3 region has 15 residues. This CDR3 reads CASTGGGGLPYEQYF. The CDR3 DNA reads as TGTGCCAGCACGGGGGGGGGCGGCTTGCCCTACGAGCAGTACTTC. Complete variable domain (other parts from reference TRBV2 and TRBJ2-7): EPEVTQTPSHQVTQMGQEVILRCVPISNHLYFYWYRQILGQKVEFLVSFYNNEISEKSEIFDDQFSVERPDGSNFTLKIRSTKLEDSAMYFCASTGGGGLPYEQYFGPGTRLTVT.

A remark on this clonotype: Just one base apart from a much larger clone, this may be a read error. The chain employs TRBV27 and TRBJ2-2; TRBD1 matches at 8 bases. Trimming removed 6 bases from V and 9 bases from J; junction bases left unmatched: 9. The CDR3 is made up of 14 amino acids. CDR1 and CDR2 from the germline V gene are MNHEY and SMNVEV (reference sequence). The CDR3, as DNA: TGTGCCAGCAGCGACAGGGGAAGGGGCTGGGAGCTGTTTTTT. Residues: CASSDRGRGWELFF.

This clonotype showed up many times. This rearrangement joins TRBV12-3 or TRBV12-4 to TRBJ2-5; D gene uncertain. V lost 5 bases, J lost 2 bases, and 9 bases lay in between. There are 13 residues in the CDR3. The CDR3 sequence: CASSPYLQETQYF. CDR3 DNA: TGTGCCAGCAGTCCCTACTTACAAGAGACCCAGTACTTC.

The chain links TRBV20-1 to TRBJ2-2; no clear D gene. This CDR3 is built from 16 residues. The V end lost 0 bases, the J end lost 7 bases, and 18 bases lay between the germline ends. The germline V gene encodes CDR1 DFQATT and CDR2 SNEGSKA (reference sequence). Written as DNA, the CDR3 is TGCAGTGCTAGAGATCTTGGTACGGGTAGTGTCGGGGAGCTGTTTTTT. Translated, it gives CSARDLGTGSVGELFF.

This clonotype was observed many times. V gene TRBV11-2 combines with J gene TRBJ2-5; D remains ambiguous. This CDR3 is built from 14 residues. Trimming removed 0 bases at V and 1 base at J, with 6 bases between. CDR1 SGHAT and CDR2 FQNNGV come from the germline V gene. The CDR3 coding sequence is TGTGCCAGCAGCTTAGACGCGATCCAAGAGACCCAGTACTTC. Protein: CASSLDAIQETQYF.

This clonotype was observed many times. The V call is TRBV2, the J call TRBJ1-6, with TRBD1 identical over 8 bases. The germline CDR1 and CDR2 sequences are SNHLY and FYNNEI. The CDR3 totals 13 residues. V gave up 5 bases and J gave up 7 bases; unmatched junction bases: 1. This chain's CDR3 is CASSTGGNSPLHF. CDR3 coding DNA: TGTGCCAGCAGTACAGGGGGAAATTCACCCCTCCACTTT.

This clonotype was counted a few times. The chain has TRBV5-5 and TRBJ1-3, with D possibly TRBD1 on 6 matching bases. V was shortened by 0 bases and J by 0 bases, with 10 bases between the two germline ends. Germline V gene sequence: CDR1 SGHKS, CDR2 YYEKEE (reference sequence). This CDR3 comprises 16 residues. In DNA, the CDR3 is TGTGCCAGCAGCTTGGTCCAGGGACACTCTGGAAACACCATATATTTT. Translated: CASSLVQGHSGNTIYF.

This chain connects TRBV12-3 or TRBV12-4 to TRBJ2-2; D gene ambiguous. The CDR3 has 16 amino acids. Trimming pared 7 bases from V and 2 bases from J, leaving 17 bases between. The CDR3 protein is CASTPMASINTGELFF. In DNA form, the CDR3 reads TGTGCCAGCACCCCAATGGCGTCGATTAACACCGGGGAGCTGTTTTTT.

This chain joins TRBV7-2 and TRBJ2-2, with D possibly being TRBD2 (5 bases). Trimming shortened V by 0 bases and J by 2 bases, and 7 bases separated the two germline ends. This CDR3 region has 15 residues. Looked up from germline, CDR1 is SGHTA and CDR2 is FQGNSA. The CDR3 DNA sequence: TGTGCCAGCAGCTTAGCGGGAGATAACACCGGGGAGCTGTTTTTT. Its protein product is CASSLAGDNTGELFF.

In its sample, this clonotype was seen many times. The chain couples TRBV11-2 to TRBJ2-7; TRBD2 agrees at 8 bases. Germline lookup yields CDR1 SGHAT and CDR2 FQNNGV. This CDR3 contains 16 residues. V lost 0 bases, J lost 4 bases, and 8 bases stayed unmatched. As DNA, the CDR3 is TGTGCCAGCAGCTTAGATCGACGGGAGGGTCGGTACGAGCAGTACTTC. Protein: CASSLDRREGRYEQYF.

This clonotype was observed at least ten times. The rearrangement joins TRBV29-1 to TRBJ1-3; D is ambiguous. Looked up from germline, CDR1 is SQVTM and CDR2 is ANQGSEA. Trimming left V 3 bases short and J 4 bases short, with 4 bases between. The CDR3 totals 11 residues. DNA of the CDR3: TGCAGCGTTGATGAAGGAAACACCATATATTTT. Residues: CSVDEGNTIYF.

This clonotype was counted ten times or more. The rearrangement joins TRBV28 to TRBJ2-5; D is tentatively TRBD1 or TRBD2 (5 bases each). The CDR3 has 16 amino acids. Looked up from germline, CDR1 is MDHEN and CDR2 is SYDVKM. The V end lost 1 base, the J end lost 0 bases, and 12 bases lay between the germline ends. The CDR3, as DNA: TGTGCCAGCAGTTTATCATTCGGGGCGTACCAAGAGACCCAGTACTTC. Protein sequence: CASSLSFGAYQETQYF.

This clonotype was picked up many times. The CDR3 DNA sequence: TGTGCCAGCAGTTCATACTACGAGCAGTACTTC. Amino acids: CASSSYYEQYF. The chain combines TRBV12-3 or TRBV12-4 with TRBJ2-7; D not resolved. Between the trimmed V and J ends, which lost 4 bases and 3 bases, there was a span of 4 bases. This CDR3 is 11 amino acids long.

This clonotype was recorded at least ten times. The rearrangement uses TRBV20-1 and TRBJ2-5; tentative D call: TRBD2 (5 bases). Germline values: CDR1 DFQATT, CDR2 SNEGSKA (reference sequence). The CDR3 totals 14 residues. V was clipped by 0 bases and J by 2 bases, with 10 bases between them. CDR3 sequence reads: CSAREEVLQETQYF. The CDR3 DNA reads TGCAGTGCTAGAGAGGAGGTACTTCAAGAGACCCAGTACTTC.

This clonotype occurred a few times. The chain carries TRBV5-1 and TRBJ2-2; either TRBD1 or TRBD2 may fit D (5 bases each). Trimming removed 4 bases at V and 5 bases at J, with 15 bases between. The CDR3 totals 15 residues. Germline CDR1 SGHRS, CDR2 YFSETQ. The CDR3 region is CASSQDSGATGELFF. DNA of the CDR3: TGCGCCAGCAGCCAAGACTCCGGGGCTACCGGGGAGCTGTTTTTT.

This clonotype was recorded many times. This sequence joins TRBV11-2 and TRBJ2-5, with D possibly being TRBD1 (6 bases). The germline V and J ends were trimmed by 5 bases and 4 bases, with 17 bases remaining between them. The CDR3 runs 15 residues. From germline, CDR1 is SGHAT and CDR2 FQNNGV. In DNA, the CDR3 is TGTGCCAGCAGCGTACAGGGTCTAGGCGTAGAGACCCAGTACTTC. Translated: CASSVQGLGVETQYF.

This clonotype was seen repeatedly, ten times or more. The rearrangement joins TRBV28 to TRBJ1-2, with D uncertain. The CDR3 loop spans 12 amino acids. Per the germline V gene, CDR1 is MDHEN and CDR2 is SYDVKM. Trimming removed 3 bases at V and 7 bases at J, with 9 bases between. The CDR3 sequence is CASSFGLPGYTF. The CDR3 nucleotides are TGTGCCAGCAGTTTCGGGCTCCCTGGCTACACCTTC.

This clonotype was counted at least ten times. Just one base apart from a much larger clone, this may be a read error. As the CDR3 is not closed by the conserved phenylalanine or tryptophan, this likely results from a read error. CDR3 sequence reads: CASRPEINTGANVLTS. The CDR3 coding sequence is TGTGCCAGCAGACCTGAAATTAACACTGGGGCCAACGTCCTGACTTCC. J is TRBJ2-6 and V is TRBV6-1; no clear D. Deletions cut 6 bases from V and 2 bases from J, with 14 bases between. Germline V gene lookup returns CDR1 MNHNS and CDR2 SASEGT. The CDR3 extends over 16 amino acids.

This clonotype was counted at least ten times. The chain is built from TRBV29-1 and TRBJ2-7; TRBD2 aligns across 10 bases. The CDR3 contains 15 residues. The germline V gene encodes CDR1 SQVTM and CDR2 ANQGSEA. Trimming at V came to 2 bases and at J to 0 bases, leaving 4 bases not matched to a gene. The CDR3 here is CSVESPSGSSYEQYF. The CDR3 nucleotides are TGCAGCGTTGAAAGTCCTAGCGGGAGCTCCTACGAGCAGTACTTC.

This clonotype showed up many times. V gene TRBV28 combines with J gene TRBJ2-5; 8 bases are shared with TRBD2. Germline V gene sequence: CDR1 MDHEN, CDR2 SYDVKM. The CDR3 has 16 amino acids. Losses at the gene ends were 6 bases for V and 5 bases for J; bases not matched to a gene: 14. The CDR3 nucleotides are TGTGCCAGCAGACCCCGGGCGCGGGAGGAATGGGAGACCCAGTACTTC. The encoded protein is CASRPRAREEWETQYF.

This clonotype was picked up many times. The rearrangement joins TRBV12-3 or TRBV12-4 to TRBJ1-5; tentatively, D is TRBD1 (6 bases). Trimming took off 3 bases at V and 2 bases at J, with 8 bases between the two ends. This CDR3 spans 14 amino acids. CDR3 DNA: TGTGCCAGCAGTTTTAAGGGGGGCAATCAGCCCCAGCATTTT. This translates into CASSFKGGNQPQHF.

This clonotype was detected ten times or more. This chain links TRBV10-3 with TRBJ1-1; D possibly corresponds to TRBD1 (5 bases). Trimming left V 6 bases short and J 5 bases short, with 10 bases between. CDR3 length: 12 residues. Germline V CDR1 and CDR2: ENHRY, SYGVKD. The DNA of the CDR3 is TGTGCCATCAGGGGTGGGGGGACTGAAGCTTTCTTT. Protein product: CAIRGGGTEAFF.

On this clonotype: A single base separates this from a much larger clone, so it may be a read error. The chain couples TRBV30 to TRBJ2-5, with a tentative D call TRBD2 (6 bases). The CDR3 loop spans 16 amino acids. Germline CDR1 reads GTSNPN; CDR2 reads SVGIG (reference sequence). The CDR3 loop reads CAWSRGRPGYQETRYF. In DNA, the CDR3 is TGTGCCTGGAGTAGAGGGAGGCCGGGGTACCAAGAGACCCGGTACTTC.

CDR3 in amino acids: CASRRASGFETEAFF. Here the CDR3 DNA reads TGTGCCAGCAGACGGGCTTCGGGGTTTGAGACTGAAGCTTTCTTT. The chain couples TRBV6-1 to TRBJ1-1; D unresolved. Trimming shortened V by 6 bases and J by 5 bases, and 19 bases separated the two germline ends. Germline assignment: CDR1 MNHNS and CDR2 SASEGT. The CDR3 runs 15 residues.

This clonotype was detected many times. The genes are TRBV7-2 and TRBJ2-2, with unresolved D. The CDR3 is 14 residues long. The V end lost 6 bases, the J end lost 2 bases, and 10 bases lay between the germline ends. Germline loops: CDR1 SGHTA, CDR2 FQGNSA. The CDR3 spells CASRRARNTGELFF. The CDR3 bases are TGTGCCAGCAGGCGAGCGAGAAACACCGGGGAGCTGTTTTTT. The whole variable domain, remainder taken from reference TRBV7-2 and TRBJ2-2, is GAGVSQSPSNKVTEKGKDVELRCDPISGHTALYWYRQSLGQGLEFLIYFQGNSAPDKSGLPSDRFSAERTGGSVSTLTIQRTQQEDSAVYLCASRRARNTGELFFGEGSRLTVL.

At least ten counts were recorded for this clonotype. The chain employs TRBV28 and TRBJ1-6; maybe TRBD1 (6 bases). Deletions cut 8 bases from V and 7 bases from J, with 9 bases between. The CDR3 has 12 amino acids. Germline CDR1 and CDR2: MDHEN and SYDVKM. CDR3 bases: TGTGCCAGCGGTCAGGGGAATTCACCCCTCCACTTT. Its protein product is CASGQGNSPLHF.

This clonotype was seen at least ten times. The chain carries TRBV28 and TRBJ2-7; TRBD2 matches at 11 bases. The V gene's germline CDR1 is MDHEN and CDR2 SYDVKM. CDR3 length: 17 amino acids. The ends lost 2 bases at V and 3 bases at J; junction bases unmatched: 9. In DNA, the CDR3 is TGTGCCAGCAGTTTAGACCTTCTAGCGGGAGGCTACTACGAGCAGTACTTC. Protein: CASSLDLLAGGYYEQYF.

This clonotype was seen ten or more times. The chain couples TRBV28 to TRBJ2-2; D gene uncertain. This CDR3 contains 13 residues. Germline CDR1 MDHEN, CDR2 SYDVKM. V lost 6 bases to trimming and J lost 6 bases, with 11 bases between them. The CDR3 region has the DNA TGTGCCAGCAGACGAACTGGGGCCGGGGAGCTGTTTTTT. Its translation is CASRRTGAGELFF.

This clonotype was detected many times. The chain joins TRBV28 to TRBJ1-1, with D possibly being TRBD1 (5 bases). The germline V and J ends were trimmed by 5 bases and 5 bases, with 12 bases remaining between them. The CDR3 sequence is 13 residues long. Germline-derived CDR1 and CDR2 are MDHEN and SYDVKM. The CDR3 DNA is TGTGCCAGCAGTCCCCTCTCAGGGACTGAAGCTTTCTTT. Amino acid sequence: CASSPLSGTEAFF.